This section outlines one TCR beta chain sequence together with its context. Recruited during active infection, patients (from Seattle) were subsequently followed longitudinally. This sample stems from a study of blood T cell repertoires in COVID-19. The CDR3 totals 12 residues. The germline V gene encodes CDR1 SEHNR and CDR2 FQNEAQ (reference sequence). Deletions cut 1 base from V and 4 bases from J, with 3 bases between. The assay was immunoSEQ multiplex PCR, and TCRdb's table has in-frame clones only and misses some. The repertoire consists of under 400,000 clones, with around 89% occurring once and the leading ten covering under 2%.

This TCR was recovered from a woman aged 25 to 45 with COVID-19, enrolled during active disease. The sample comprised peripheral blood. The genes are TRBV7-9 and TRBJ2-3; D remains ambiguous. The CDR3 loop reads CASSLDSDTQYF. The CDR3 nucleotides are TGTGCCAGCAGCTTAGACTCAGATACGCAGTATTTT. Together with reference TRBV7-9 and TRBJ2-3, the CDR3 gives the full variable domain: DTGVSQNPRHKITKRGQNVTFRCDPISEHNRLYWYRQTLGQGPEFLTYFQNEAQLEKSRLLSDRFSAERPKGSFSTLEIQRTEQGDSAMYLCASSLDSDTQYFGPGTRLTVL.